These T cell receptor beta chains were read from a single sample in a study of blood T cell repertoires in COVID-19. Measured with immunoSEQ multiplex PCR; TCRdb has only the in-frame clones, and not every one. Of around 90,000 clones in the sample, 85% to 95% were seen once. Sequenced material: peripheral blood. The receptor set was obtained from a woman aged 55 to 70 with active COVID-19. Both conserved end residues are part of each CDR3. D genes are given only for firm matches. Some rows have no size entry. The others give once, few or many, or a class for an expanded clone.

abundance: -
d_gene: -
v_gene: TRBV6-2/TRBV6-3
j_gene: TRBJ2-1
CDR3nt: TGTGCCAGCAGCCTACTAGCCAGAAGCTCCTACAATGAGCAGTTCTTC
CDR3aa: CASSLLARSSYNEQFF

abundance: -
d_gene: -
v_gene: TRBV11-2
j_gene: TRBJ2-2
CDR3nt: TGTGCCAGCAGCTTCTCGTGGCAGGTTACCGGGGAGCTGTTTTTT
CDR3aa: CASSFSWQVTGELFF

abundance: -
d_gene: TRBD1
v_gene: TRBV7-3
j_gene: TRBJ2-3
CDR3nt: TGTGCCAGCAGCTCCCCTGGGGACAGGACAGATACGCAGTATTTT
CDR3aa: CASSSPGDRTDTQYF

abundance: -
d_gene: -
v_gene: TRBV18
j_gene: TRBJ2-7
CDR3nt: TGTGCCAGCTCACCCTCCCCAGGTCAGAACGAGCAGTACTTC
CDR3aa: CASSPSPGQNEQYF

abundance: -
d_gene: TRBD2
v_gene: TRBV18
j_gene: TRBJ2-3
CDR3nt: TGTGCCAGCTCACCACGGGAGGGAGAGACAGATACGCAGTATTTT
CDR3aa: CASSPREGETDTQYF

abundance: -
d_gene: TRBD1
v_gene: TRBV19
j_gene: TRBJ2-7
CDR3nt: TGTGCCAGTAGTCCCCAATGGACAGGCAACTCCTACGAGCAGTACTTC
CDR3aa: CASSPQWTGNSYEQYF

abundance: -
d_gene: -
v_gene: TRBV12-2
j_gene: TRBJ2-3
CDR3nt: TGTGCAAGTCGCTCTCCAATGACTAGCGATACCACAGATACGCAGTATTTT
CDR3aa: CASRSPMTSDTTDTQYF

abundance: -
d_gene: TRBD1
v_gene: TRBV5-4
j_gene: TRBJ1-6
CDR3nt: TGTGCCAGCAGCTTGCAAACAGGGGGCGAGAACAATTCACCCCTCCACTTT
CDR3aa: CASSLQTGGENNSPLHF

abundance: once
d_gene: -
v_gene: TRBV21-1
j_gene: TRBJ1-2
CDR3nt: TGTGCCAGCAGCAAAAGTCAGGGGGCTCATGGCTACACCTTC
CDR3aa: CASSKSQGAHGYTF

abundance: -
d_gene: -
v_gene: TRBV6-5
j_gene: TRBJ1-2
CDR3nt: TGTGCCAGCAGTTTATCGACAGGAGGCTACACCTTC
CDR3aa: CASSLSTGGYTF

abundance: -
d_gene: TRBD2
v_gene: TRBV27
j_gene: TRBJ2-1
CDR3nt: TGTGCCAGCAAGCTAGCGGGAGTAGGGAATGAGCAGTTCTTC
CDR3aa: CASKLAGVGNEQFF

abundance: -
d_gene: -
v_gene: TRBV27
j_gene: TRBJ2-7
CDR3nt: TGTGCCAGCAGTTTAAGAGGTCTCCTCTACGAGCAGTACTTC
CDR3aa: CASSLRGLLYEQYF

abundance: -
d_gene: TRBD1
v_gene: TRBV6-1
j_gene: TRBJ1-6
CDR3nt: TGTGCCAGCAGTGATCAGGGGGCTAAAAATTCACCCCTCCACTTT
CDR3aa: CASSDQGAKNSPLHF

abundance: -
d_gene: -
v_gene: TRBV11-3
j_gene: TRBJ2-1
CDR3nt: TGTGCCAGCAGCTTAGTGGCGAGGGGGGGGTTCTTC
CDR3aa: CASSLVARGGFF

abundance: -
d_gene: TRBD2
v_gene: TRBV11-2
j_gene: TRBJ2-2
CDR3nt: TGTGCCAGCAGCTTATCCGGGACTAGCGGTTTCCGGGAGCTGTTTTTT
CDR3aa: CASSLSGTSGFRELFF

abundance: -
d_gene: -
v_gene: TRBV14
j_gene: TRBJ2-3
CDR3nt: TGTGCCAGCAGCCAAGTCCGAGATACGCAGTATTTT
CDR3aa: CASSQVRDTQYF

abundance: -
d_gene: -
v_gene: TRBV9
j_gene: TRBJ2-5
CDR3nt: TGTGCCAGCAGCGTAGGGGGGGTAACTGGACAAGAGACCCAGTACTTC
CDR3aa: CASSVGGVTGQETQYF

abundance: -
d_gene: -
v_gene: TRBV5-4
j_gene: TRBJ2-5
CDR3nt: TGTGCCAGCAGCCTGGGGCGGGAAGAGACCCAGTACTTC
CDR3aa: CASSLGREETQYF

abundance: -
d_gene: TRBD2
v_gene: TRBV9
j_gene: TRBJ2-7
CDR3nt: TGTGCCAGCAGCCCATCCGGGACTAGCGGCTACGAGCAGTACTTC
CDR3aa: CASSPSGTSGYEQYF

abundance: -
d_gene: TRBD1
v_gene: TRBV28
j_gene: TRBJ2-2
CDR3nt: TGTGCCAGTAGTTTAAGTGCCAGGGGGCGTCGTGCCGGGGAGCTGTTTTTT
CDR3aa: CASSLSARGRRAGELFF

abundance: -
d_gene: -
v_gene: TRBV18
j_gene: TRBJ2-2
CDR3nt: TGTGCCAGCCTAACACTACAAAACACCGGGGAGCTGTTTTTT
CDR3aa: CASLTLQNTGELFF

abundance: -
d_gene: -
v_gene: TRBV30
j_gene: TRBJ1-6
CDR3nt: TGTGCCTGGACGCGAGACAGCGTCTATAATTCACCCCTCCACTTT
CDR3aa: CAWTRDSVYNSPLHF

abundance: few
d_gene: TRBD1
v_gene: TRBV28
j_gene: TRBJ1-4
CDR3nt: TGTGCCAGCACACAGGGGACAGGGACAGATGAAAAACTGTTTTTT
CDR3aa: CASTQGTGTDEKLFF

abundance: -
d_gene: TRBD2
v_gene: TRBV2
j_gene: TRBJ2-4
CDR3nt: TGTGCCAGCAGTGACGGACTAGCGGGATCGAACATTCAGTACTTC
CDR3aa: CASSDGLAGSNIQYF

abundance: few
d_gene: -
v_gene: TRBV18
j_gene: TRBJ1-1
CDR3nt: TGTGCCAGCTCAAAAAATTCTGTACGGGAGAACTCTGAAGCTTTCTTT
CDR3aa: CASSKNSVRENSEAFF

abundance: -
d_gene: -
v_gene: TRBV29-1
j_gene: TRBJ2-2
CDR3nt: TGCAGCGCAGGGGGGGCCGGGGAGCTGTTTTTT
CDR3aa: CSAGGAGELFF

abundance: -
d_gene: -
v_gene: TRBV13
j_gene: TRBJ1-6
CDR3nt: TGTGCCAGCAGCACCGGACAGTCTTATAATTCACCCCTCCACTTT
CDR3aa: CASSTGQSYNSPLHF

abundance: -
d_gene: TRBD1
v_gene: TRBV2
j_gene: TRBJ2-2
CDR3nt: TGTGCCACCAGAGGACAGGGGAACACCGGGGAGCTGTTTTTT
CDR3aa: CATRGQGNTGELFF

abundance: -
d_gene: TRBD1
v_gene: TRBV6-5
j_gene: TRBJ1-1
CDR3nt: TGTGCCTCCAATCAGGGACAGATGAACACTGAAGCTTTCTTT
CDR3aa: CASNQGQMNTEAFF

abundance: -
d_gene: -
v_gene: TRBV2
j_gene: TRBJ1-1
CDR3nt: TGTGCCAGCATACGGTCCCACTTAAGGGGCACTGAAGCTTTCTTT
CDR3aa: CASIRSHLRGTEAFF

abundance: -
d_gene: TRBD2
v_gene: TRBV19
j_gene: TRBJ2-3
CDR3nt: TGTGCCACCGCGGGGACTAGTACCTTTCCAGATACGCAGTATTTT
CDR3aa: CATAGTSTFPDTQYF

abundance: -
d_gene: -
v_gene: TRBV7-2
j_gene: TRBJ2-2
CDR3nt: TGTGCCAGCAGCCCACGGAGGGACGGGGAGCTGTTTTTT
CDR3aa: CASSPRRDGELFF

abundance: -
d_gene: -
v_gene: TRBV24-1
j_gene: TRBJ1-4
CDR3nt: TGTGCCACCGCGGACTCAGCTAATGAAAAACTGTTTTTT
CDR3aa: CATADSANEKLFF

abundance: -
d_gene: TRBD1
v_gene: TRBV6-5
j_gene: TRBJ1-1
CDR3nt: TGTGCCAGCAGGGCGGACAGGCTCACTGAAGCTTTCTTT
CDR3aa: CASRADRLTEAFF

abundance: once
d_gene: TRBD2
v_gene: TRBV28
j_gene: TRBJ2-3
CDR3nt: TGTGCCAGCAGTAGCGGGGGCCCACCTACAGATACGCAGTATTTT
CDR3aa: CASSSGGPPTDTQYF

abundance: -
d_gene: -
v_gene: TRBV28
j_gene: TRBJ2-2
CDR3nt: TGTGCCAGCAGTTTAGAGCTCCGGGGAGGCGGGGAGCTGTTTTTT
CDR3aa: CASSLELRGGGELFF

abundance: -
d_gene: -
v_gene: TRBV6-5
j_gene: TRBJ2-7
CDR3nt: TGTGCCAGCAGTTCGCCTCTTGGGGACACAAATTACGAGCAGTACTTC
CDR3aa: CASSSPLGDTNYEQYF

abundance: -
d_gene: -
v_gene: TRBV10-1
j_gene: TRBJ1-1
CDR3nt: TGCGCCAGCAGTGAGTCCCGCGAAACTTTGAACACTGAAGCTTTCTTT
CDR3aa: CASSESRETLNTEAFF

abundance: -
d_gene: TRBD1
v_gene: TRBV19
j_gene: TRBJ2-1
CDR3nt: TGTGCCAGTAGTATCCTCGGGACAGGGGGCTGGGAGCAGTTCTTC
CDR3aa: CASSILGTGGWEQFF

abundance: -
d_gene: TRBD1
v_gene: TRBV27
j_gene: TRBJ1-6
CDR3nt: TGTGCCAGCAGACCCCGGGACAGGGATTCACCCCTCCACTTT
CDR3aa: CASRPRDRDSPLHF

abundance: -
d_gene: TRBD1
v_gene: TRBV3-1/TRBV3-2
j_gene: TRBJ2-4
CDR3nt: TGTGCCAGCAGCCAACGGACAGGGATAGCCAAAAACATTCAGTACTTC
CDR3aa: CASSQRTGIAKNIQYF

abundance: -
d_gene: -
v_gene: TRBV5-1
j_gene: TRBJ1-4
CDR3nt: TGCGCCAGCAGCTTGGCCTTCGGGGTATCGGGTGAAAAACTGTTTTTT
CDR3aa: CASSLAFGVSGEKLFF

abundance: -
d_gene: TRBD1
v_gene: TRBV3-1/TRBV3-2
j_gene: TRBJ1-6
CDR3nt: TGTGCCAGCAGCCCGGGACAGGATAATTCACCCCTCCACTTT
CDR3aa: CASSPGQDNSPLHF

abundance: -
d_gene: -
v_gene: TRBV7-2
j_gene: TRBJ1-1
CDR3nt: TGTGCCAGCAAGCTTAGGAACACTGAAGCTTTCTTT
CDR3aa: CASKLRNTEAFF

abundance: -
d_gene: -
v_gene: TRBV24-1
j_gene: TRBJ2-1
CDR3nt: TGTGCCACCAGTGACAATCGGAGTCGACAGTTCTTC
CDR3aa: CATSDNRSRQFF